This T cell receptor (beta chain) was identified in a study of blood T cell repertoires in COVID-19. This clone is a singleton in its sample. V was trimmed by 5 bases and J by 4 bases, leaving 11 bases between them. The CDR3 sequence is 13 residues long. CDR1 LNHDA and CDR2 SQIVND come from the germline V gene (reference sequence). As processed by the authors: Estimated nucleated cell counts came from reference gene primer amplification. This table comes from immunoSEQ multiplex PCR, and its TCRdb copy is limited to in-frame clones, with some not included. V and J calls and clone size come straight from that table; D and trimming were deduced from the DNA. This table holds about 190,000 clones, 90% found once.

This chain links TRBV19 with TRBJ1-1; the D gene is possibly TRBD1 (5 bases). Sequenced input: peripheral blood. The receptor was derived from a man aged 50 to 59 with acute or convalescent COVID-19. The CDR3 sequence is CASSSDTGTEAFF. The CDR3 DNA reads TGTGCCAGTAGTTCGGACACCGGCACTGAAGCTTTCTTT.